This passage covers 8 T cell receptor beta chains from one sample sequenced in a study of cytomegalovirus exposure and HLA in healthy donors (dated by TCRdb to about 2017). The library was produced with the immunoSEQ multiplex PCR assay. A mixture of 60 forward primers for TCR Vbeta segments and 13 reverse primers for TCR Jbeta segments was used in the multiplex PCR. As stored in TCRdb, this immuneACCESS dataset retains in-frame rearrangements with V and J assigned. A fraction of the clones does not appear; measured against another copy, unresolved V genes explain less than half of the discrepancy, and the remainder lacks a known reason. The sample table records a few hundred thousand clones; approximately 84% of these occur just once. About 0.58% of the sample comes from the top ten. Sequencing was done on a sample of PBMCs. The receptors were sampled from a woman in her 40s in good health and CMV-seronegative.

The chain carries TRBV18 and TRBJ1-1; D ambiguous. The CDR3 runs 17 residues. V lost 0 bases and J lost 0, with 14 bases in between. Germline CDR1 and CDR2: KGHSH and LQKENI. CDR3 loop: CASSPPETDYMNTEAFF. The CDR3, as DNA: TGTGCCAGCTCACCACCGGAGACGGACTACATGAACACTGAAGCTTTCTTT.

This clone was seen once. This sequence joins TRBV5-1 and TRBJ2-2; TRBD1 agrees at 8 bases. After removal of 4 bases from V and 1 base from J, the junction contained 3 bases not matched to a gene. This CDR3 is 15 amino acids long. Germline assignment: CDR1 SGHRS and CDR2 YFSETQ. Here the CDR3 reads CASSQDRGNTGELFF. In DNA form, the CDR3 reads TGCGCCAGCAGCCAAGACAGGGGGAACACCGGGGAGCTGTTTTTT. Looking up the rest from reference TRBV5-1 and TRBJ2-2 gives the full variable domain: KAGVTQTPRYLIKTRGQQVTLSCSPISGHRSVSWYQQTPGQGLQFLFEYFSETQRNKGNFPGRFSGRQFSNSRSEMNVSTLELGDSALYLCASSQDRGNTGELFFGEGSRLTVL.

This clone was found once. J is TRBJ2-1 and V is TRBV5-4; the D is unclear. Germline V gene sequence: CDR1 SGHNT, CDR2 YYREEE (reference sequence). V was cut by 4 bases and J by 4 bases, with 9 bases left in between. This CDR3 has 13 amino acids. The CDR3 region is CASSRPRYNEQFF. The CDR3 DNA is TGTGCCAGCAGCCGCCCGAGATACAATGAGCAGTTCTTC.

The rearrangement links TRBV23-1 to TRBJ2-1, with TRBD1 matching 9 bases. TRBV23-1 is noted as an ORF with a role that remains uncertain. V was clipped by 3 bases and J by 3 bases; unmatched bases: 0. This CDR3 is 14 amino acids long. CDR3 nucleotides: TGCGCCAGCAGTCAGGGACAGGGCTACAATGAGCAGTTCTTC. Translation gives CASSQGQGYNEQFF.

The chain links TRBV18 to TRBJ1-5; 9 nucleotides line up with TRBD1. The germline V gene has CDR1 KGHSH and CDR2 LQKENI. The CDR3 has 15 residues. The ends lost 3 bases at V and 14 bases at J; junction bases unmatched: 14. The CDR3 spells CASSPDGGQGFSKHF. Written as DNA, the CDR3 is TGTGCCAGCTCACCGGATGGGGGACAGGGTTTTTCGAAGCATTTT.

This clone was recorded a few times. The chain combines TRBV4-3 with TRBJ2-7, with TRBD1 as a possible D gene (5 bases). Trimming left V 0 bases short and J 4 bases short, with 10 bases between. Per germline, CDR1 LGHNA and CDR2 YSLEER. The CDR3 extends over 14 amino acids. The CDR3 DNA reads TGCGCCAGCAGCCAAGATTGGCAGGGATACGAGCAGTACTTC. This sequence encodes CASSQDWQGYEQYF.

The chain links TRBV6-1 to TRBJ1-5, with unresolved D. This CDR3 has 14 amino acids. CDR1 and CDR2 (germline): MNHNS, SASEGT. Trimming removed 6 bases from V and 0 bases from J, with 9 bases in between. The CDR3 region is CASRRGNSNQPQHF. The CDR3 DNA reads TGTGCCAGCAGGCGAGGGAATAGCAATCAGCCCCAGCATTTT.

This sequence joins TRBV29-1 and TRBJ1-5; D unclear. Trimming left V 6 bases short and J 6 bases short, with 15 bases between. In germline, CDR1 is SQVTM, CDR2 ANQGSEA. The CDR3 contains 13 residues. The CDR3 loop reads CSVRVGASQPQHF. DNA of the CDR3: TGCAGCGTCCGGGTTGGTGCAAGTCAGCCCCAGCATTTT.